The rows below give T cell receptor beta chains drawn from one sample of a study of PD-1 blockade in mismatch repair-deficient tumors. The assay was immunoSEQ multiplex PCR, and TCRdb's table has in-frame clones only and misses some. The sample lists approximately 130,000 clones, 86% seen once, with roughly 12% in the top ten. The sample in question was peripheral blood, obtained 44 weeks after starting pembrolizumab. The receptor set was obtained from an adult with mismatch repair-deficient cancer. Each CDR3 is given with its conserved first and last residue. The order of the fields is clone size, D gene, J gene, V gene, CDR3 protein, CDR3 DNA. The D gene is left open where the match is weak. Size is omitted from some rows. Given values are once, few, many or a class for expanded clones.

>.|.|TRBJ2-1|TRBV29-1
CSVEAFSLSNEQFF
TGCAGCGTTGAAGCTTTCAGTCTATCCAATGAGCAGTTCTTC
>once|TRBD2|TRBJ2-2|TRBV10-3
CASTGGWGTGELFF
TGTGCCTCAACGGGGGGATGGGGAACCGGGGAGCTGTTTTTT
>.|TRBD2|TRBJ2-7|TRBV19
CASRGLAGGEQYF
TGTGCCAGTAGGGGACTAGCGGGAGGCGAGCAGTACTTC
>.|TRBD2|TRBJ2-2|TRBV7-3
CASTLTSGNSGELFF
TGTGCCAGCACGTTGACTAGCGGGAATTCCGGGGAGCTGTTTTTT
>few|.|TRBJ2-7|TRBV4-3
CASSLGREQYF
TGCGCCAGCAGCCTTGGACGCGAGCAGTACTTC
>.|.|TRBJ1-2|TRBV11-2
CASSLNARNYGYTF
TGTGCCAGCAGCTTAAATGCCAGAAACTATGGCTACACCTTC
>.|.|TRBJ1-1|TRBV5-1
CASSGGLRNTEAFF
TGCGCCAGCAGCGGGGGACTGCGGAACACTGAAGCTTTCTTT
>.|.|TRBJ2-6|TRBV6-5
CASTAEASGANVLTF
TGTGCCAGTACGGCGGAGGCGTCTGGGGCCAACGTCCTGACTTTC
>.|.|TRBJ2-7|TRBV7-9
CASSFPQPYEQYF
TGTGCCAGCAGCTTCCCCCAGCCATACGAGCAGTACTTC
>.|TRBD1|TRBJ2-1|TRBV25-1
CASSHGQGLYNEQFF
TGTGCCAGCAGCCACGGACAGGGGCTTTACAATGAGCAGTTCTTC
>.|.|TRBJ2-6|TRBV5-1
CASSFNSGANVLTF
TGCGCCAGCAGCTTTAACTCTGGGGCCAACGTCCTGACTTTC
>.|.|TRBJ2-1|TRBV11-2
CASSLAGTGYNEQFF
TGTGCCAGCAGCTTAGCCGGGACGGGGTACAATGAGCAGTTCTTC
>.|TRBD2|TRBJ2-7|TRBV27
CASTPAGESLYEQYF
TGTGCCAGCACCCCCGCGGGGGAGTCACTGTACGAGCAGTACTTC
>.|.|TRBJ2-7|TRBV7-9
CASSPSQGVEEQYF
TGTGCCAGCAGCCCTTCACAGGGTGTCGAGGAGCAGTACTTC
>.|.|TRBJ2-7|TRBV10-3
CAIGEELPVYF
TGTGCCATCGGGGAGGAACTCCCGGTGTACTTC
>.|.|TRBJ2-1|TRBV5-1
CASSLAGGSFYNEQFF
TGCGCCAGCAGCTTGGCTGGCGGATCCTTCTACAATGAGCAGTTCTTC
>.|TRBD1|TRBJ1-5|TRBV28
CASWTGDRVDQGNQPQHF
TGTGCCAGCTGGACAGGGGACAGGGTCGATCAAGGCAATCAGCCCCAGCATTTT
>.|TRBD2|TRBJ2-5|TRBV25-1
CASSEFAGGSRETQYF
TGTGCCAGCAGTGAATTTGCTGGCGGGAGTCGAGAGACCCAGTACTTC
>.|TRBD2|TRBJ2-7|TRBV30
CAWRRAGGVYEQYF
TGTGCCTGGAGAAGGGCCGGGGGGGTCTACGAGCAGTACTTC
>.|.|TRBJ2-7|TRBV5-1
CASSISGSFSYEQYF
TGCGCCAGCAGTATTTCAGGCTCGTTCTCCTACGAGCAGTACTTC
>.|.|TRBJ2-7|TRBV6-6
CASSPSSGYEQYF
TGTGCCAGCAGCCCCAGTTCGGGCTACGAGCAGTACTTC
>.|TRBD1|TRBJ1-2|TRBV5-1
CASSLRGGTERNYGYTF
TGCGCCAGCAGCTTAAGGGGAGGGACAGAGAGGAACTATGGCTACACCTTC
>.|.|TRBJ1-1|TRBV19
CASSILPGMNTEAFF
TGTGCCAGTAGTATTCTCCCAGGGATGAACACTGAAGCTTTCTTT
>.|.|TRBJ2-1|TRBV4-1
CASSQDLPEGYNEQFF
TGCGCCAGCAGCCAAGATTTGCCGGAGGGATACAATGAGCAGTTCTTC
>.|TRBD1|TRBJ2-2|TRBV15
CATSGTEPLMNTGELFF
TGTGCCACCAGCGGGACAGAGCCCCTCATGAACACCGGGGAGCTGTTTTTT
>.|TRBD1|TRBJ2-2|TRBV10-1
CASSDTTGVKKTGELFF
TGCGCCAGCAGTGACACTACAGGGGTAAAGAAGACCGGGGAGCTGTTTTTT
>.|TRBD1|TRBJ2-5|TRBV15
CATSRAGTGETQYF
TGTGCCACCAGCAGGGCCGGGACAGGAGAGACCCAGTACTTC
>.|.|TRBJ1-1|TRBV30
CAWSVLGGTEAFF
TGTGCCTGGAGTGTATTGGGGGGCACTGAAGCTTTCTTT
>.|.|TRBJ2-1|TRBV10-3
CAISGRIASSSYNEQFF
TGTGCCATCAGTGGTCGAATAGCGTCGAGCTCCTACAATGAGCAGTTCTTC
>.|TRBD1|TRBJ2-7|TRBV2
CASSNYRDRDEQYF
TGTGCCAGCTCTAATTACCGGGACAGAGACGAGCAGTACTTC
>.|.|TRBJ1-1|TRBV6-1
CASMGHPVNTEAFF
TGTGCCAGCATGGGACACCCTGTGAACACTGAAGCTTTCTTT
>.|.|TRBJ2-2|TRBV11-3
CASSLDGWGANTGELFF
TGTGCCAGCAGCTTAGATGGATGGGGGGCGAACACCGGGGAGCTGTTTTTT
>.|TRBD2|TRBJ2-7|TRBV5-1
CASSHWTSGANYEQYF
TGCGCCAGCAGCCACTGGACTAGCGGAGCAAACTACGAGCAGTACTTC